The sequence of this TCR beta chain was determined in a study of shared clonotypes between healthy human individuals (dated by TCRdb to between 2020 and 2021). Regarding the study in general: A few men and two women, aged 18 to 49 years, made up the cohort. Per donor, three plates each were used for CD4 naive and CD4 memory, two for CD8 naive, and one for CD8 memory. The study deeply sequenced blood TCR repertoires of five healthy adults to estimate repertoire size and the extent of clonotype sharing between individuals. Libraries were prepared and TCR repertoires were sequenced by different laboratories using diverse techniques, in order to increase sequencing depth and limit assay-specific biases. Per donor, leukapheresis produced somewhere between about 0.8 and 9.5 billion PBMCs. Beyond this particular receptor, the publication reports: Pairwise subsampling indicated that sequencing depth was expected to affect the degree of clonotype sharing among donors. Clonotypes shared by all four sorted-subset donors showed higher generation probabilities than non-shared clonotypes. Approximately 5% of naive CD4, more than 3% of naive CD8, around 2.3% of memory CD4, and more than 0.35% of memory CD8 clonotypes were shared across several donors. The genetic and exposure-history diversity represented was limited by the small number of donors. Naive subsets generally had larger estimated clonotype richness than memory subsets. Even with the large sequencing depth, rarefaction of the sorted-subset datasets indicated that sequencing was incomplete. Only blood was sampled, and tissue TCR repertoires likely differ from those in blood.

To note about this clone: No antigen is known for it. Base qualities are not recorded, but no much larger clone differs from it by a single base.

V is clipped by 0 bases and J by 1 base, and the sequence between their germline boundaries is 10 bases long. From cysteine to phenylalanine, the CDR3 is 15 amino acids long. This entry keeps only the CDR3 DNA: 45 bases, framed from base 1. As encoded in the germline V gene, CDR1 is SGHRS while CDR2 is YFSETQ. The donors were healthy, HIV-negative adults with no recently reported acute infections or vaccinations. Every donor was a Caucasian adult residing in Nashville, Tennessee, USA. CD4+ T cells were enriched by magnetic negative selection, after which naive cells were positively selected on CD45RA and the negative fraction was taken as the memory subset. Blood was collected by leukapheresis, and PBMCs were isolated by Ficoll-Histopaque density gradient centrifugation and then cryopreserved in liquid nitrogen vapor phase. Analytical flow cytometry was used to check the purity and quantity of each magnetically sorted T cell population. From each sorted fraction, genomic DNA was isolated and quantified by UV absorbance on a Nanodrop 2000c.

TCR CDR3 regions were amplified from genomic DNA by multiplex PCR using the deep immunoSEQ assay. Extracted genomic DNA from each cell subset was distributed evenly across all wells of several immunoSEQ 96-well plates, and each plate was treated as a replicate. Each replicate PCR for sorted subsets received around 200 ng genomic DNA, equal to around 32,000 T cell genomes. The purified libraries were quantified using a Qubit 3.0 fluorometer, sized with a Bioanalyzer 2100, and then quantified again using the KAPA Library Quantification kit. Every immunoSEQ 96-well plate was sequenced on a dedicated single-read 150-cycle Illumina NextSeq 550 flow cell. Per the source publication's procedure: The immunoSEQ output contained only junctional sequences without quality scores, so filtering could not match that applied to full-length reads. To assign V/J genes and CDR3, sequences were annotated against IMGT germline references using PyIR, a Python wrapper for IgBLAST v1.9. Reads with weak V/J assignments (E-value above 1e-6), missing CDR3, stop codons, out-of-frame junctions, or ambiguous translated residues were removed. V3J clonotypes were defined by identical inferred V gene, J gene, and CDR3 amino acid sequence. To compute the percentage overlap between repertoires, the number of shared unique clonotypes was divided by the size of the smaller repertoire. Richness of each repertoire was evaluated using RTK rarefaction, the Chao1 estimator, and Recon v2.1 estimates of unobserved clonotypes. For all TCRbeta clonotypes obtained by the gDNA method from a handful of donors, generation probabilities were computed with OLGA. The table comes from immuneACCESS by way of TCRdb, which keeps in-frame sequences with V and J called. Part of the clones is missing from these tables; in studies checked, under half for an unresolved V gene and the rest for unknown reasons. That table supplies the V and J calls and clone size; D and trimming were determined from the DNA. For this sample the table gives approximately 2,300,000 clones, of which around 92% were detected only once. The ten biggest clones cover around 0.38% of the sample.

Rearrangement joined TRBV5-1 to TRBJ2-5; possibly the D gene is TRBD2, per 6 matching bases. The receptor comes from a man aged 18-30 years in good health. Some clones in this sample may be carry-over from other donors' samples. Sequencing was carried out using naive CD4+ T cells from PBMCs. The cell subset or site label, read with the paper, signifies: CD45RA+ positively selected. The nucleotides read TGCGCCAGCAGCTTGGTGCTAGCGTCCCAAGAGACCCAGTACTTC. Translated, this is CASSLVLASQETQYF.